This paragraph reports one TCR beta chain. Its antigen is currently not known. No much larger clone is present one base from it, and per-base qualities are unavailable. The sample comes from a study of human versus mouse CDR3 diversity and MHC coevolution (TCRdb year 2017). At the level of the whole study: The immunoSEQ assay was reported to detect one in 200,000 T cells and to minimize amplification bias from multiplex PCR. Across the mouse and human samples, each sample yielded between about 5.5 x 10^6 and 1.7 x 10^7 valid reads. Repertoires of human naive CD4 T cells were used as a reference for TCR selection on multiple MHC II alleles and were compared against human-TCR-locus transgenic mice carrying single MHC II. Three healthy volunteer blood donors were included in the human cohort, with one aged 30 to 40, one aged 40 to 49 and one aged 60 to 70 at collection. Overall study results and their limits: Repertoire diversity was not considered directly comparable between humans and mice because human T cells were selected on a handful of MHC II alleles. On average, humans had more CDR3 deletions and insertions than mice did, pointing to greater exonuclease and TdT activity. The largest TCR beta repertoire according to iCHAO1 estimates belonged to humans, at 1.6 million or so clonotypes, a result attributed likely to selection by multiple MHC II molecules. The lowest clonal inequality scores among all compared groups were observed in most of the three human donors.

V is shortened by 4 bases, J by 4 bases, and the region joining them spans 14 bases. CDR1 and CDR2, per the germline V gene, are SGDLS and YYNGEE. There are 14 amino acids in the CDR3, from cysteine to phenylalanine inclusive. Only the CDR3 part of the read is kept: 42 bases, read in frame from the first base. Naive CD4 T cells, defined as CD45RO-negative and CD62L-positive, were isolated from PBMCs by fluorescence-activated cell sorting. Approximately 52 ml of fresh peripheral blood was collected from each donor, and PBMCs were isolated by Ficoll density centrifugation. Cells were sorted on a FACSAria III instrument, and every sample had a purity above 90%. Genomic DNA was extracted from the sorted cells using the QIAGEN blood and tissue kit and was quantified on a NanoDrop 1000. TCR alpha and beta chains were deep sequenced and quantified on the immunoSEQ platform using multiplex PCR of genomic DNA. Turning to the authors' computational methods: IMGT gene and region definitions were used for annotation of the TCR sequences. Out-of-frame rearrangements were used as a proxy for the preselection repertoire and compared with in-frame clonotypes. The iCHAO1 estimator provided with the immunoSEQ platform was used to estimate repertoire size. A Gini index based on the Lorenz curve was applied to in-frame amino acid clonotypes to measure clonal inequality. The intersect function of the R package tcR was used to count shared clonotypes, and the Jaccard index was used to score similarity. Frequencies of V, J and V-J usage were subjected to principal component analysis with the R prcomp function, without normalization. In its TCRdb copy, this immuneACCESS table keeps in-frame sequences only and misses some clones. Where compared with another copy, unresolved V genes explain less than half of these, and the others have no known cause. V, J and clone size are taken as reported in that table, and D and trimming were inferred from the DNA itself. For this sample there are 86,000 or so clones; about 94% appear just once. The ten largest account for more than 1.1% of the sample.

Sequenced sample: naive CD4+ T cells from blood. The cell subset or site label here, explained by the study, means: CD45RO-negative CD62L-positive naive CD4 T cells. The TCR comes from a person aged 25 to 69 in good health. This chain joins TRBV9 to TRBJ1-2, with the D gene too uncertain to name. For the CDR3, the sequence is CASSPREETYGYTF. At the DNA level, the sequence is TGTGCCAGCAGCCCCCGGGAAGAGACCTATGGCTACACCTTC.